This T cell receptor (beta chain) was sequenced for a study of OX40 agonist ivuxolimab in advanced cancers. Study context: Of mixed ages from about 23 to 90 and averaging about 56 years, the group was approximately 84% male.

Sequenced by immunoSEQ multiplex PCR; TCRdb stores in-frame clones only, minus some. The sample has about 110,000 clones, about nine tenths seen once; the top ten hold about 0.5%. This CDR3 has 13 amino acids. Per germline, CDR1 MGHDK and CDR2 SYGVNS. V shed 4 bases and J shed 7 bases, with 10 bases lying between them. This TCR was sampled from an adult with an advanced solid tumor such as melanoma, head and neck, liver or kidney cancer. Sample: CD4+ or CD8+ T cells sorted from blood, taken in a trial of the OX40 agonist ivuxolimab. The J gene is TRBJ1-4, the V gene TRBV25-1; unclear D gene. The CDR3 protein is CASSGTRGEKLFF. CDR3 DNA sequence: TGTGCCAGCAGTGGAACTCGGGGTGAAAAACTGTTTTTT.